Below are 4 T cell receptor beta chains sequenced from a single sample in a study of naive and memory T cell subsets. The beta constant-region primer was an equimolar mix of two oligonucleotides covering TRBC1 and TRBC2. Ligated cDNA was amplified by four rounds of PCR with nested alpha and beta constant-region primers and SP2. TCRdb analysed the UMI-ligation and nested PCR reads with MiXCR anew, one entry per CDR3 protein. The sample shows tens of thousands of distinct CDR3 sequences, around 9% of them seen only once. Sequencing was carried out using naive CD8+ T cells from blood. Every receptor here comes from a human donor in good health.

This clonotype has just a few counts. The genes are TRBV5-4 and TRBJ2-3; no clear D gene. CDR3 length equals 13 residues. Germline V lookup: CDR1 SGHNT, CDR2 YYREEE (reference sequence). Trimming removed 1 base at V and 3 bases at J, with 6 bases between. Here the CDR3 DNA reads TGTGCCAGCAGCTTGACCACTACAGATACGCAGTATTTT. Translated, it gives CASSLTTTDTQYF.

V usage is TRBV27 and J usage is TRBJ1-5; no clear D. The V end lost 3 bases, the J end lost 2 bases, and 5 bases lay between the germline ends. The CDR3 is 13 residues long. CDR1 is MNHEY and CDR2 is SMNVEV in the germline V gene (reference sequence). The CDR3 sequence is CASSFGGNQPQHF. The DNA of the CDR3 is TGTGCCAGCAGTTTCGGAGGCAATCAGCCCCAGCATTTT.

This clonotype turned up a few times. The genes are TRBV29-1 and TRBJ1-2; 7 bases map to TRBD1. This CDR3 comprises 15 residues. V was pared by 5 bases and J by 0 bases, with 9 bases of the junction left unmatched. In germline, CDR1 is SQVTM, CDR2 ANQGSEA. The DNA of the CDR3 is TGCAGCGTTCCCGGCGAGGGGGCGGCTAACTATGGCTACACCTTC. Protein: CSVPGEGAANYGYTF.

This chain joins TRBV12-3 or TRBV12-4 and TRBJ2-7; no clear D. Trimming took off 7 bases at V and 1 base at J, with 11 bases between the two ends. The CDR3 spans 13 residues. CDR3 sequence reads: CASTRPASYEQYF. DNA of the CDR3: TGTGCCAGCACCCGCCCCGCGTCCTACGAGCAGTACTTC.